The 28 T cell receptor beta chains listed next were all sequenced from one sample in a study of CD8+CD57+ T cells in acquired aplastic anemia. According to the study, genomic DNA was the template for TCR beta VDJ and CDR3 profiling. TCRdb independently ran MiXCR on the reads; one entry per CDR3 protein. This sample has around 150,000 distinct CDR3 sequences, with roughly 48% found just once. Only patients with CD8+CD57+ cell expansion on flow cytometry were chosen for sequencing. Sequenced input: sorted CD4+, CD8+, or CD8+CD57+ T cells (not recorded which) from PBMCs. The receptors were gathered from a human donor with aplastic anemia.

As concerns this clonotype: Possible read error: a much larger clone is one base away. The chain links TRBV6-2 or TRBV6-3 to TRBJ2-2, with TRBD1 as a possible D gene (5 bases). Trimming removed 9 bases from V and 1 base from J, with 9 bases in between. In germline, CDR1 is MNHEY, CDR2 SVGEGT. The CDR3 runs 13 residues. The CDR3 coding sequence is TGTGCCAGTGGGGCAGTGAACACCGGGGAGCTGTTTTTT. Protein product: CASGAVNTGELFF.

Notes on this clonotype: Mismatch with germline at one junction end may stem from a read error. This rearrangement joins TRBV4-1 to TRBJ2-7; possibly TRBD1 or TRBD2 for D (6 bases each). Germline V gives CDR1 MGHRA, CDR2 YSYEKL. The CDR3 contains 15 residues. The CDR3 reads CASSQDRGPSYGQYF. The CDR3 region has the DNA TGCGCCAGCAGCCAAGATCGGGGGCCCTCCTACGGGCAGTACTTC.

The chain is built from TRBV9 and TRBJ2-7; TRBD2 might be the D (5 bases). V lost 3 bases to trimming and J lost 3 bases, with 16 bases between them. Per germline, CDR1 SGDLS and CDR2 YYNGEE. There are 15 residues in the CDR3. As DNA, the CDR3 is TGTGCCAGCAGCGCCTCCCCGACGGGATACTACGAGCAGTACTTC. It codes for CASSASPTGYYEQYF.

Concerning this clonotype: Since a much larger clone is just one base distant, this may be a read error. This sequence joins TRBV5-1 and TRBJ2-2; D is undetermined. The CDR3 totals 15 residues. Trimming took 1 base from V and 4 from J, leaving 11 bases between them. From germline, CDR1 is SGHRS and CDR2 YFSETQ. The CDR3 reads CASSLKGKGTGELFF. The CDR3 bases are TGCGCCAGCAGCTTGAAGGGAAAGGGCACCGGGGAGCTGTTTTTT.

V usage is TRBV6-2 or TRBV6-3 and J usage is TRBJ1-1; D is unclear. CDR1 and CDR2 (germline): MNHEY, SVGEGT. Trimming removed 7 bases from V and 1 base from J, with 13 bases in between. CDR3 length: 14 amino acids. The chain's CDR3 is CASTTPYGNTEAFF. Written as DNA, the CDR3 is TGTGCCAGCACCACACCATATGGGAACACTGAAGCTTTCTTT.

CDR3 sequence: CASSSTRGELFF. CDR3 nucleotide sequence: TGTGCCAGCAGCTCGACAAGGGGGGAGCTGTTTTTT. The V gene is TRBV7-2, the J gene TRBJ2-2; D is unresolved. The CDR3 covers 12 residues. Germline assignment: CDR1 SGHTA and CDR2 FQGNSA. The V end lost 4 bases, the J end lost 8 bases, and 8 bases lay between the germline ends.

The rearrangement links TRBV20-1 to TRBJ1-2; D is ambiguous. The ends were cut back, 7 bases at V and 0 bases at J, with 30 bases in the middle. Germline V gene data show CDR1 as DFQATT and CDR2 as SNEGSKA (reference sequence). The length of the CDR3 is 19 residues. The CDR3 is CSVPFRVAIFLCANYGYTF. DNA of the CDR3: TGCAGTGTCCCTTTTAGAGTGGCTATATTCTTATGTGCTAACTATGGCTACACCTTC.

This clonotype was recorded at least ten times. A read error is possible here, since a much larger clone lies one base away. The gene calls are TRBV15 and TRBJ2-7; D might be TRBD2 (6 bases). Germline V CDR1 and CDR2: LNHNV, YYDKDF (reference sequence). Trimming stripped 1 base from V and 3 bases from J, with 19 bases between. CDR3 size: 17 residues. The CDR3 protein is CATSRGRGPGAHYEQYF. DNA for the CDR3: TGTGCCACCAGCAGAGGGAGGGGTCCAGGAGCGCACTACGAGCAGTACTTC.

This chain connects TRBV3-1 to TRBJ2-3; a possible D gene is TRBD2 (6 bases). V lost 0 bases and J 2 bases, leaving 12 bases between the germline ends. CDR1 is LGHDT and CDR2 is YNNKEL in the germline V gene (reference sequence). This CDR3 comprises 16 residues. The CDR3 bases are TGTGCCAGCAGCCAAGAAATTAGCGGTATCACAGATACGCAGTATTTT. Amino acids: CASSQEISGITDTQYF.

This clonotype was counted ten times or more. This chain joins TRBV5-5 and TRBJ1-2; D ambiguous. Trimming removed 0 bases from V and 4 bases from J, with 16 bases in between. CDR1 SGHKS and CDR2 YYEKEE come from the germline V gene (reference sequence). The CDR3 spans 16 residues. CDR3 residues: CASSLEILQDGYGYTF. The DNA of the CDR3 is TGTGCCAGCAGCTTGGAGATCTTGCAGGACGGCTATGGCTACACCTTC. Combining the CDR3 with reference TRBV5-5 and TRBJ1-2 gives the whole variable domain DAGVTQSPTHLIKTRGQQVTLRCSPISGHKSVSWYQQVLGQGPQFIFQYYEKEERGRGNFPDRFSARQFPNYSSELNVNALLLGDSALYLCASSLEILQDGYGYTFGSGTRLTVV.

This clonotype was seen at least ten times. V is TRBV29-1 and J is TRBJ2-7; TRBD2 matches 8 bases. Looked up from germline, CDR1 is SQVTM and CDR2 is ANQGSEA. The ends lost 7 bases at V and 2 bases at J; junction bases unmatched: 7. The length of the CDR3 is 13 residues. The CDR3 DNA is TGCAGCGCCTTAAGCGGGGGTGCCTACGAGCAGTACTTC. Translation: CSALSGGAYEQYF.

The V call is TRBV6-2 or TRBV6-3, the J call TRBJ2-5; D is uncertain. Per germline, CDR1 MNHEY and CDR2 SVGEGT. The CDR3 loop spans 12 amino acids. The V gene lost 7 bases and the J gene lost 4 bases, with 10 bases spanning the gap. The DNA of the CDR3 is TGTGCCAGCACTAGGTTTGGAGAGACCCAGTACTTC. Amino acids: CASTRFGETQYF.

The V call is TRBV13, the J call TRBJ1-2, with 12 bases identical to TRBD1. V shed 6 bases and J 5 bases; nucleotides not matched to a gene: 10. The CDR3 is 16 amino acids. Germline V gene lookup returns CDR1 PRHDT and CDR2 FYEKMQ (reference sequence). The CDR3 is CASREGQGAQRYGYTF. DNA for the CDR3: TGTGCCAGCAGGGAGGGACAGGGGGCGCAAAGATATGGCTACACCTTC. The whole variable domain, filled in from reference TRBV13 and TRBJ1-2, reads AAGVIQSPRHLIKEKRETATLKCYPIPRHDTVYWYQQGPGQDPQFLISFYEKMQSDKGSIPDRFSAQQFSDYHSELNMSSLELGDSALYFCASREGQGAQRYGYTFGSGTRLTVV.

For this clonotype: Mismatch with germline at one junction end may stem from a read error. The J gene is TRBJ1-2, the V gene TRBV7-2; the D is unclear. Per germline, CDR1 SGHTA and CDR2 FQGNSA. CDR3 size: 13 residues. The CDR3 DNA reads as TGTGCCTGCAGTTTCATGGCTAACTATGGCTACACCTTC. Translation: CACSFMANYGYTF.

The chain couples TRBV20-1 to TRBJ1-1, with 9 bases aligning to TRBD1. The ends lost 6 bases at V and 8 bases at J; junction bases unmatched: 10. This CDR3 is 13 amino acids long. Germline V lookup: CDR1 DFQATT, CDR2 SNEGSKA (reference sequence). The CDR3 DNA reads as TGCAGTGCAAACGGACAGGGGAGGTCCGAAGCTTTCTTT. Translated, it gives CSANGQGRSEAFF.

A few counts support this clonotype. This chain connects TRBV2 to TRBJ1-1, with D perhaps matching TRBD1 (6 bases). Germline V gene sequence: CDR1 SNHLY, CDR2 FYNNEI. The CDR3 length is 14 residues. Trimming cost V 6 bases and J 5 bases, with 16 bases left between them. CDR3 amino acids: CASREWYQGTEAFF. The CDR3 DNA is TGTGCCAGCAGAGAGTGGTATCAGGGGACTGAAGCTTTCTTT.

The CDR3 DNA follows: TGTGCCAGCACCTTTGCGCCGCGGGGTTACGAGCAGTACTTC. Encoded protein: CASTFAPRGYEQYF. The chain employs TRBV7-8 and TRBJ2-7, with D possibly being TRBD2 (6 bases). Germline CDR1 reads SGHVS; CDR2 reads FQNEAQ. Trimming stripped 7 bases from V and 4 bases from J, with 17 bases between. The CDR3 totals 14 residues.

This chain joins TRBV7-9 and TRBJ2-7; possible D gene TRBD1, 5 bases. CDR1 and CDR2 from the germline V gene are SEHNR and FQNEAQ (reference sequence). V lost 6 bases and J 2 bases, leaving 11 bases between the germline ends. The CDR3 contains 13 residues. CDR3 DNA: TGTGCCAGCAGGTACGACAGCGCCTACGAGCAGTACTTC. Its protein is CASRYDSAYEQYF.

This clonotype was detected once. As the CDR3 is not closed by the conserved phenylalanine or tryptophan, this likely results from a read error. The V call is TRBV13, the J call TRBJ1-4; D may be TRBD1 (6 bases). Trimming took 4 bases from V and 0 from J, leaving 12 bases between them. This CDR3 has 16 residues. The germline V gene encodes CDR1 PRHDT and CDR2 FYEKMQ (reference sequence). CDR3 DNA: TGTGCCAGCAGCTGGGCACAGGGATCAACTAATGAAAAACTGTTTCTT. Its translation is CASSWAQGSTNEKLFL.

The chain has TRBV11-2 and TRBJ2-2; 7 bases match TRBD1. The junction had 5 bases not matched to a gene; V was cut back by 0 bases and J by 1 base. Germline V gives CDR1 SGHAT, CDR2 FQNNGV. The CDR3 consists of 17 residues. CDR3 sequence (DNA): TGTGCCAGCAGCTTAGATCAAGGGACAGTGAACACCGGGGAGCTGTTTTTT. This sequence encodes CASSLDQGTVNTGELFF.

Ten or more counts support this clonotype. J is TRBJ2-3 and V is TRBV9; the D call may be TRBD1 or TRBD2 (5 bases each). Trimming pared 3 bases from V and 6 bases from J, leaving 14 bases between. The CDR3 has 14 residues. Germline lookup yields CDR1 SGDLS and CDR2 YYNGEE. This chain's CDR3 is CASSGGNAWDTQYF. The CDR3 coding sequence is TGTGCCAGCAGCGGGGGGAACGCCTGGGATACGCAGTATTTT.

This clonotype showed up just a few times. The chain is built from TRBV30 and TRBJ1-5; D uncertain. CDR1 and CDR2 (germline): GTSNPN, SVGIG (reference sequence). V was clipped by 4 bases and J by 0 bases, with 13 bases between them. The CDR3 totals 15 residues. CDR3 bases: TGTGCCTGGACGGACTCGTTATATAGCAATCAGCCCCAGCATTTT. Its protein product is CAWTDSLYSNQPQHF. The full variable domain, with the rest looked up from reference TRBV30 and TRBJ1-5, is SQTIHQWPATLVQPVGSPLSLECTVEGTSNPNLYWYRQAAGRGLQLLFYSVGIGQISSEVPQNLSASRPQDRQFILSSKKLLLSDSGFYLCAWTDSLYSNQPQHFGDGTRLSIL.

This clonotype was seen more than once but under ten times. The CDR3 region is CATSRPYNEQFF. The CDR3 coding sequence is TGTGCCACCAGCAGACCATATAATGAGCAGTTCTTC. The J gene is TRBJ2-1, the V gene TRBV15; D unclear. V dropped 2 bases and J dropped 7 bases, with 6 bases sitting between them. Germline loops: CDR1 LNHNV, CDR2 YYDKDF (reference sequence). There are 12 residues in the CDR3.

The chain uses TRBV9 and TRBJ2-7; perhaps TRBD1 as D (5 bases). The CDR3 has 11 residues. The germline CDR1 and CDR2 sequences are SGDLS and YYNGEE. V lost 6 bases, J lost 6 bases, and 10 bases lay in between. CDR3 loop: CASKVGVEQYF. The CDR3 DNA follows: TGTGCCAGCAAGGTAGGGGTCGAGCAGTACTTC.

V usage is TRBV3-1 and J usage is TRBJ2-3, with TRBD2 identical over 8 bases. The V gene end was trimmed by 1 base and the J gene end by 2 bases; junction bases not matched to a gene: 5. This CDR3 region has 16 residues. Germline V gene sequence: CDR1 LGHDT, CDR2 YNNKEL (reference sequence). The CDR3 DNA sequence: TGTGCCAGCAGCCAAGGGACTAGCTTGGCCACAGATACGCAGTATTTT. Amino acid sequence: CASSQGTSLATDTQYF.

The chain employs TRBV7-8 and TRBJ2-7; no clear D gene. Germline CDR1 is SGHVS and CDR2 is FQNEAQ. Deletions cut 1 base from V and 0 bases from J, with 7 bases between. The length of the CDR3 is 14 residues. The CDR3 sequence: CASSLGLVSYEQYF. Here the CDR3 DNA reads TGTGCCAGCAGCTTAGGTCTAGTCTCCTACGAGCAGTACTTC.

In this sample, this clonotype turned up many times. The chain employs TRBV7-3 and TRBJ1-2, with 7 bases lining up with TRBD1. CDR1 and CDR2 (germline): SGHTA, FQGTGA. V was pared by 3 bases and J by 5 bases, with 3 bases of the junction left unmatched. The length of the CDR3 is 13 residues. CDR3 in amino acids: CASSFETGYGYTF. DNA of the CDR3: TGTGCCAGCAGCTTCGAGACAGGGTATGGCTACACCTTC.

In regard to this clonotype: Compared with germline, one end of the junction differs, possibly owing to a read error. The chain employs TRBV24-1 and TRBJ2-3, with 7 bases that match TRBD1. The CDR3 spans 14 residues. From germline, CDR1 is KGHDR and CDR2 SFDVKD. In DNA, the CDR3 is TGTGCCACCAGCCCGACAGGGAAGGCAGATACGCATTATTTT. Encoded protein: CATSPTGKADTHYF.